This T cell receptor beta chain was captured by sequencing in a study of blood T cell repertoires in COVID-19. CDR3 size: 14 residues. Trimming pared 0 bases from V and 4 bases from J, leaving 12 bases between. CDR1 and CDR2 (germline): GTSNPN, SVGIG (reference sequence). Original processing notes: Quantification of nucleated cells was approximated via reference gene primer amplification. Some clones are missing from TCRdb's copy, which holds only in-frame ones; the method was immunoSEQ multiplex PCR. That table supplies the V and J calls and clone size; D and trimming were determined from the DNA. Altogether under 300,000 clones are present, 80% to 90% being singletons, with the ten largest covering around 2%.

The V gene is TRBV30, the J gene TRBJ1-1; D is perhaps TRBD1 (6 bases). The receptor's source is a woman aged 45-59 years who had recovered from COVID-19. The source material was PBMCs or T cells enriched from blood (not recorded which). CDR3 region: CAWSVRDTPTEAFF. The DNA for the CDR3 is TGTGCCTGGAGTGTACGGGACACGCCCACTGAAGCTTTCTTT.